This T cell receptor (beta chain) came from a study of blood T cell repertoires in COVID-19. Study information: PBMCs, B-cell-depleted T cells, or T cells were the source of the cDNA or gDNA that made up the material.

This clone came up a few times. Participant ages covered roughly 18 to 90 years across about two dozen US areas. Grouping used clinical history reported by participants in a survey and questionnaire. A case of COVID-19 had been met by exposed participants within 2 weeks before study entry. The method was immunoSEQ multiplex PCR; TCRdb's version includes in-frame clones alone and lacks a portion of them. Here the sample spans some 300,000 clones, approximately 89% being singletons. This TCR came from a woman aged 45-65 years who had been exposed to COVID-19. Sequencing used PBMCs or T cells enriched from blood (not recorded which).

CDR3 residues: CASRDSLGYGYTF. The CDR3 bases are TGTGCCAGTCGGGACAGCCTCGGCTATGGCTACACCTTC. V usage is TRBV19 and J usage is TRBJ1-2, with TRBD1 identical over 7 bases. This CDR3 has 13 amino acids. Trimming cost V 8 bases and J 4 bases; bases outside gene matches: 7. The germline gives CDR1 LNHDA, CDR2 SQIVND (reference sequence).